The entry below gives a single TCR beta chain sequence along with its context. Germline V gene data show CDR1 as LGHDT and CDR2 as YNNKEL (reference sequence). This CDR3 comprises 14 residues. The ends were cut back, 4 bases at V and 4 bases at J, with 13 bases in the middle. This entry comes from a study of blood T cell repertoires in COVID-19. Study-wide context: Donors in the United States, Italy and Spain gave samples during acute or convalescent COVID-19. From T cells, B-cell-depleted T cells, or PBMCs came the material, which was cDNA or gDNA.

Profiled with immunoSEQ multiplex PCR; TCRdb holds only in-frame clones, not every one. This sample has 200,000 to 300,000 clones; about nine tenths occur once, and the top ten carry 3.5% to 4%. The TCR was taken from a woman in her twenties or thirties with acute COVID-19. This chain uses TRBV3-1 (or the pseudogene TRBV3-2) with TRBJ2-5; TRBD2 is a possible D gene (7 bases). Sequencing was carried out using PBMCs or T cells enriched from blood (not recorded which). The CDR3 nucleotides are TGTGCCAGCAGCCGAGGGGGGGGGCGAGAGACCCAGTACTTC. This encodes CASSRGGGRETQYF.